This T cell receptor beta chain was identified in a study of blood T cell repertoires in COVID-19. Trimming cost V 0 bases and J 5 bases; bases outside gene matches: 8. Germline V gives CDR1 SGDLS, CDR2 YYNGEE. This CDR3 has 17 residues. As handled by the study authors: Nucleated cell number was recorded as an estimate derived from reference gene primer amplification. The repertoire was sequenced with immunoSEQ multiplex PCR; TCRdb's copy has only in-frame clones and lacks some. V, J and clone size are those of that table, while D and trimming were read from the DNA. The profile shows 67,000 or so clones, around 84% of them singletons.

This sequence originates from a woman in her sixties or seventies with acute or convalescent COVID-19. The chain carries TRBV9 and TRBJ2-1; TRBD2 agrees at 10 bases. The sample comprised peripheral blood. The CDR3 nucleotides are TGTGCCAGCAGCGTAGCGCCTAGCGGGAGTATCAACAATGAGCAGTTCTTC. The encoded protein is CASSVAPSGSINNEQFF.